There are many counts of the clone carrying this TCR beta chain. What it recognizes is unknown. Each cDNA molecule carried a unique molecular identifier. Each CDR3 protein is one row after TCRdb ran MiXCR on the 5' RACE reads. The sample lists tens of thousands of distinct CDR3 sequences; 6% to 7% were seen once. The source of the sample is a study of early T cells in non-severe SARS-CoV-2 infection. Across the study: Chains were unpaired, as sequencing was done on bulk RNA from unsorted whole blood. Points from the study as a whole: Matching against VDJdb likely underestimated virus-specific expansions, favoring anti-spike CD8.

CDR1 and CDR2 from the germline V gene are SEHNR and FQNEAQ (reference sequence). V was cut by 7 bases and J by 3 bases, with 18 bases left in between. This CDR3 region has 15 residues. This receptor was identified in an adult who was a healthcare worker with PCR-confirmed SARS-CoV-2 infection or an uninfected control (not recorded which). The sequenced material came from whole blood. The chain joins TRBV7-9 to TRBJ1-1; D is perhaps TRBD1 (6 bases). CDR3 in amino acids: CASTPSEGGYTEAFF. The CDR3 DNA sequence: TGTGCCAGCACCCCCTCTGAGGGGGGGTACACTGAAGCTTTCTTT.